The present T cell receptor beta chain was sequenced within a study of radiotherapy plus CTLA-4 blockade in lung cancer. Whole-study findings and limits: How blood T cell clones changed early, along with interferon-beta, reportedly forecast response best.

Details on this clone: The antigen remains undetermined.

Only in-frame clones appear in the TCRdb table, and some are missing; sequencing was by immunoSEQ multiplex PCR. The sample lists 50,000 to 65,000 clones, 70% to 80% occurring once. This sample comprised peripheral blood, obtained from a patient treated with radiotherapy plus ipilimumab. The TCR originated in a human donor with non-small cell lung cancer who had a complete response to radiotherapy plus ipilimumab.

This CDR3 is CASSHASGGVKDTQYF. CDR3 in DNA: TGCGCCAGCAGCCACGCTAGCGGGGGGGTTAAAGATACGCAGTATTTT. This chain connects TRBV4-1 to TRBJ2-3, with TRBD2 matching over 12 bases. The length of the CDR3 is 16 residues. The V gene's germline CDR1 is MGHRA and CDR2 YSYEKL. After removal of 3 bases from V and 5 bases from J, the junction contained 6 bases not matched to a gene.